Sequencing of this T cell receptor (beta chain) was carried out in a study of T-cell reconstitution after alpha-beta-depleted transplantation in children. The CDR3 contains 17 residues. Germline-derived CDR1 and CDR2 are SGHTA and FQGTGA. Trimming removed 2 bases from V and 0 bases from J; junction bases left unmatched: 6. Unique molecular identifiers were incorporated when the TCRbeta library was constructed. MiXCR, applied by TCRdb to the PCR reads, yields one record per CDR3 protein. The top ten hold about 5% of the sample, which has roughly 500,000 distinct CDR3 sequences, 9.5% to 15% seen once. The chain links TRBV7-3 to TRBJ2-1, with 8 bases that match TRBD2. Sequencing was performed on PBMCs from the stem cell graft donor, taken from the stem cell graft. This TCR derives from a human donor who donated a stem cell graft to a child with combined immunodeficiency. CDR3 loop: CASSLGVAGSSYNEQFF. The CDR3 region has the DNA TGTGCCAGCAGCTTAGGGGTAGCGGGGAGCTCCTACAATGAGCAGTTCTTC.